This T cell receptor beta chain is drawn from a study of glioma-infiltrating T cells. Study-wide results and caveats: Gliomas, especially low-grade, showed above-expected tissue-blood divergence; non-neoplastic patients showed below.

TCR alpha and beta CDR3 regions were amplified from RNA using iRepertoire nested multiplex PCR. For one-step reverse transcription and amplification, roughly 100-400 ng of tissue mRNA or PBMC total RNA was used. TCRdb re-called the multiplex PCR reads with MiXCR, one entry per CDR3 protein. The table records around 350,000 distinct CDR3 sequences, roughly two fifths of them present only once. The germline gives CDR1 SGHDN, CDR2 FVKESK. CDR3 length equals 15 residues. Trimming left V 2 bases short and J 4 bases short, with 14 bases between. This clonotype was seen more than once but under ten times. Its antigen is unidentified.

Sequencing was carried out using glioma tissue, nonneoplastic brain tissue, or PBMCs (not recorded which). This chain joins TRBV14 and TRBJ1-1; possible D gene TRBD1, 6 bases. The receptor's source is a human donor with low-grade glioma or glioblastoma, undergoing nonglioma brain surgery, or in good health (not recorded which). CDR3 residues: CASSQLTGRGTEAFF. In DNA, the CDR3 is TGTGCCAGCAGCCAATTGACAGGCCGGGGCACTGAAGCTTTCTTT.